A selection of T cell receptor beta chains follows, all from one sample in a study of monozygotic twins with cystic fibrosis. Clones were read by immunoSEQ multiplex PCR, and TCRdb kept only the in-frame ones, dropping some. Among approximately 13,000 clones listed, about 93% were seen once. Sequences were obtained from blood. All receptors come from a girl aged 2 to 9 with cystic fibrosis. CDR3s include the opening cysteine and the closing phenylalanine or tryptophan. The D gene is left open where the match is weak. Size is omitted from some rows. Given values are once, few, many or a class for expanded clones.

v_gene: TRBV4-3; abundance: NA; d_gene: NA; j_gene: TRBJ1-3; CDR3nt: TGCGCCAGCAGCCAAGGATGGGGGGCCCTCGCCTCTGGAAACACCATATATTTT; CDR3aa: CASSQGWGALASGNTIYF
v_gene: TRBV30; abundance: NA; d_gene: TRBD1; j_gene: TRBJ2-7; CDR3nt: TGTGCCTGGACAGACAGGGCCTACGAGCAGTACTTC; CDR3aa: CAWTDRAYEQYF
v_gene: TRBV19; abundance: NA; d_gene: NA; j_gene: TRBJ2-1; CDR3nt: TGTGCCAGTAACACGGGAGTACGTAATGAGCAGTTCTTC; CDR3aa: CASNTGVRNEQFF
v_gene: TRBV9; abundance: NA; d_gene: NA; j_gene: TRBJ1-4; CDR3nt: TGTGCCAGCAGCGTAGACGGGTTGACTAATGAAAAACTGTTTTTT; CDR3aa: CASSVDGLTNEKLFF
v_gene: TRBV6-4; abundance: few; d_gene: NA; j_gene: TRBJ1-1; CDR3nt: TGTGCCAGCAGTGTCTCCCAACAGACGGAAGCTTTCTTT; CDR3aa: CASSVSQQTEAFF
v_gene: TRBV28; abundance: NA; d_gene: NA; j_gene: TRBJ1-4; CDR3nt: TGTGCCAGCAGTTTACAGGGGAAGGGTGAAAAACTGTTTTTT; CDR3aa: CASSLQGKGEKLFF
v_gene: TRBV19; abundance: NA; d_gene: TRBD1; j_gene: TRBJ1-3; CDR3nt: TGTGCCAGTAGTAGAAGGGACAGGGATATCACCATATATTTT; CDR3aa: CASSRRDRDITIYF
v_gene: TRBV7-9; abundance: NA; d_gene: NA; j_gene: TRBJ1-2; CDR3nt: TGTGCCAGCAGCTACTTCAGGGAGGCCGGCTATGGCTACACCTTC; CDR3aa: CASSYFREAGYGYTF
v_gene: TRBV19; abundance: NA; d_gene: NA; j_gene: TRBJ1-1; CDR3nt: TGTGCCAGTAGTATATTCCACAGGCTGAGCACTGAAGCTTTCTTT; CDR3aa: CASSIFHRLSTEAFF
v_gene: TRBV28; abundance: NA; d_gene: NA; j_gene: TRBJ1-2; CDR3nt: TGTGCCAGCAGTTTGGGTAGGGTAGAGGGCTACACCTTC; CDR3aa: CASSLGRVEGYTF
v_gene: TRBV5-1; abundance: NA; d_gene: TRBD2; j_gene: TRBJ2-2; CDR3nt: TGCGCCAGCAGCTCCAATAGCGGGACAATCACCGGGGAGCTGTTTTTT; CDR3aa: CASSSNSGTITGELFF
v_gene: TRBV5-1; abundance: once; d_gene: NA; j_gene: TRBJ1-1; CDR3nt: TGCGCCAGCAGCTTGTATTTCGTGGGACCTAAAAATGAAGCTTTCTTT; CDR3aa: CASSLYFVGPKNEAFF
v_gene: TRBV11-2; abundance: once; d_gene: NA; j_gene: TRBJ2-6; CDR3nt: TGTGCCAGCAGCTTAGTTGGGGCGGTGGTCTCTGGGGCCAACGTCCTGACTTTC; CDR3aa: CASSLVGAVVSGANVLTF
v_gene: TRBV2; abundance: NA; d_gene: NA; j_gene: TRBJ2-5; CDR3nt: TGTGCCAGCACCCGAGAGCAGGAAGAGACCCAGTACTTC; CDR3aa: CASTREQEETQYF
v_gene: TRBV10-1; abundance: NA; d_gene: NA; j_gene: TRBJ2-5; CDR3nt: TGCGCCAGCAGTGGTACCGACGGGTCACCGACCCAGTACTTC; CDR3aa: CASSGTDGSPTQYF
v_gene: TRBV28; abundance: NA; d_gene: NA; j_gene: TRBJ2-1; CDR3nt: TGTGCCAGCAGTTCAGAGCTGCTCGTCAGTATTGAGCAGTTCTTC; CDR3aa: CASSSELLVSIEQFF
v_gene: TRBV29-1; abundance: few; d_gene: NA; j_gene: TRBJ1-1; CDR3nt: TGCAGCGTCCAATCGGGGGGGAACACTGAAGCTTTCTTT; CDR3aa: CSVQSGGNTEAFF
v_gene: TRBV28; abundance: NA; d_gene: NA; j_gene: TRBJ2-7; CDR3nt: TGTGCCAGCAAGCACAGCTCCTACGAGCAGTACTTC; CDR3aa: CASKHSSYEQYF
v_gene: TRBV7-2; abundance: NA; d_gene: TRBD1; j_gene: TRBJ1-1; CDR3nt: TGTGCCGGTAGCGGGACAGGGAGGTTAGGAGCTTTCTTT; CDR3aa: CAGSGTGRLGAFF
v_gene: TRBV5-1; abundance: NA; d_gene: NA; j_gene: TRBJ1-1; CDR3nt: TGCGCCAGCAGCTTGGAAGGAACTGAAGCTTTCTTT; CDR3aa: CASSLEGTEAFF
v_gene: TRBV6-5; abundance: NA; d_gene: TRBD1; j_gene: TRBJ1-2; CDR3nt: TGTGCCAGCAAAGACAGGGAAAACTATGGCTACACCTTC; CDR3aa: CASKDRENYGYTF
v_gene: TRBV7-9; abundance: NA; d_gene: TRBD1; j_gene: TRBJ1-4; CDR3nt: TGTGCCAGCAGCACTTCCGGGACAGGGATTGGAGGTGAAAAACTGTTTTTT; CDR3aa: CASSTSGTGIGGEKLFF
v_gene: TRBV4-2; abundance: NA; d_gene: TRBD2; j_gene: TRBJ2-5; CDR3nt: TGTGCCAGCAGCCAGCAAGGGACTAGCGGGAGGGCCGTCGAGACCCAGTACTTC; CDR3aa: CASSQQGTSGRAVETQYF
v_gene: TRBV28; abundance: NA; d_gene: TRBD1; j_gene: TRBJ2-3; CDR3nt: TGTGCCAGCAGTACGGGACAGGGCACAGATACGCAGTATTTT; CDR3aa: CASSTGQGTDTQYF
v_gene: TRBV28; abundance: once; d_gene: TRBD1; j_gene: TRBJ1-2; CDR3nt: TGTGCCAGCAGTTTTGTACAGGGGGGTGGCTACACCTTC; CDR3aa: CASSFVQGGGYTF
v_gene: TRBV4-2; abundance: NA; d_gene: TRBD1; j_gene: TRBJ2-1; CDR3nt: TGTGCCAGCAGCCAGGCAGAACAGGGGCGATCCTACAATGAGCAGTTCTTC; CDR3aa: CASSQAEQGRSYNEQFF
v_gene: TRBV27; abundance: NA; d_gene: NA; j_gene: TRBJ1-1; CDR3nt: TGTGCCAGCAGTTTTTCCGGTTTTCTGAACACTGAAGCTTTCTTT; CDR3aa: CASSFSGFLNTEAFF
v_gene: TRBV16; abundance: NA; d_gene: NA; j_gene: TRBJ2-1; CDR3nt: TGTGCCAGCAGCCAAGGTACCGGGACGAAGTTCTTC; CDR3aa: CASSQGTGTKFF
v_gene: TRBV6-4; abundance: NA; d_gene: NA; j_gene: TRBJ1-4; CDR3nt: TGTGCCAGCGCCCCCGGGGCAACTAATGAAAAACTGTTTTTT; CDR3aa: CASAPGATNEKLFF
v_gene: TRBV4-1; abundance: NA; d_gene: TRBD2; j_gene: TRBJ2-1; CDR3nt: TGCGCCAGCAGCCAAGTGGAGATAGCGGGAGGAAATGAGCAGTTCTTC; CDR3aa: CASSQVEIAGGNEQFF
v_gene: TRBV5-1; abundance: NA; d_gene: NA; j_gene: TRBJ1-2; CDR3nt: TGCGCCAGCAGCTTGGACGACAGGAACTATGGCTACACCTTC; CDR3aa: CASSLDDRNYGYTF
v_gene: TRBV5-1; abundance: NA; d_gene: NA; j_gene: TRBJ1-1; CDR3nt: TGCGCCAGCAGGTCTGGGGTAGGGATGAACACTGAAGCTTTCTTT; CDR3aa: CASRSGVGMNTEAFF
v_gene: TRBV4-2; abundance: NA; d_gene: TRBD2; j_gene: TRBJ2-3; CDR3nt: TGTGCCAGCAGCCGAATAAGCGGGACTAGCACAGATACGCAGTATTTT; CDR3aa: CASSRISGTSTDTQYF
v_gene: TRBV7-6; abundance: NA; d_gene: NA; j_gene: TRBJ1-3; CDR3nt: TGTGCCAGCAGCTTAAACAACGGATTCTCTGGAAACACCATATATTTT; CDR3aa: CASSLNNGFSGNTIYF
v_gene: TRBV18; abundance: NA; d_gene: TRBD2; j_gene: TRBJ2-7; CDR3nt: TGTGCCAGCTCACCGCAATTGGTTAGCGGGAGCATGTACGAGCAGTACTTC; CDR3aa: CASSPQLVSGSMYEQYF
v_gene: TRBV6-6; abundance: NA; d_gene: NA; j_gene: TRBJ2-7; CDR3nt: TGTGCCAGCGGGAGCACCTACGAGCAGTACTTC; CDR3aa: CASGSTYEQYF
v_gene: TRBV30; abundance: NA; d_gene: NA; j_gene: TRBJ2-1; CDR3nt: TGTGCCTGGGGGGGCAGGGTACCCTACAATGAGCAGTTCTTC; CDR3aa: CAWGGRVPYNEQFF
v_gene: TRBV5-1; abundance: NA; d_gene: NA; j_gene: TRBJ2-2; CDR3nt: TGCGCCAGCAGCCCAACTAGGGTCGGTCCCGGGGAGCTGTTTTTT; CDR3aa: CASSPTRVGPGELFF
v_gene: TRBV6-4; abundance: NA; d_gene: NA; j_gene: TRBJ1-5; CDR3nt: TGTGCCAGCAGTGATCAGCCCCAGCATTTT; CDR3aa: CASSDQPQHF
v_gene: TRBV6-4; abundance: NA; d_gene: NA; j_gene: TRBJ2-2; CDR3nt: TGTGCCAGCAGTGACTCGGGACAGAACACCGGGGAGCTGTTTTTT; CDR3aa: CASSDSGQNTGELFF
v_gene: TRBV6-6; abundance: NA; d_gene: NA; j_gene: TRBJ2-1; CDR3nt: TGTGCCAGCAGCACGGGCGGGATACTCGACAATGAGCAGTTCTTC; CDR3aa: CASSTGGILDNEQFF
v_gene: TRBV28; abundance: NA; d_gene: NA; j_gene: TRBJ2-1; CDR3nt: TGTGCCAGCAGTTTAAGGGGAGCCAATGAGCAGTTCTTC; CDR3aa: CASSLRGANEQFF
v_gene: TRBV7-2; abundance: NA; d_gene: NA; j_gene: TRBJ1-4; CDR3nt: TGTGCCAGCAGCTCATTCTCCGGGACCGAAGAAAAACTGTTTTTT; CDR3aa: CASSSFSGTEEKLFF
v_gene: TRBV4-3; abundance: NA; d_gene: NA; j_gene: TRBJ1-1; CDR3nt: TGCGCCAGCAGCCCAGGGAGGGGAAGAGCGAACACTGAAGCTTTCTTT; CDR3aa: CASSPGRGRANTEAFF
v_gene: TRBV10-2; abundance: NA; d_gene: NA; j_gene: TRBJ2-7; CDR3nt: TGCGCCAGCAAGCCAAACTATAATACGGGTGGTGAGCAGTACTTC; CDR3aa: CASKPNYNTGGEQYF
v_gene: TRBV6-6; abundance: NA; d_gene: NA; j_gene: TRBJ2-1; CDR3nt: TGTGCCAGCAGCCCAAGACTAGATGAGCAGTTCTTC; CDR3aa: CASSPRLDEQFF
v_gene: TRBV10-3; abundance: NA; d_gene: TRBD2; j_gene: TRBJ2-1; CDR3nt: TGTGCCATCAGTGACAGAAGCGGGATGAACAATGAGCAGTTCTTC; CDR3aa: CAISDRSGMNNEQFF
v_gene: TRBV14; abundance: NA; d_gene: NA; j_gene: TRBJ2-3; CDR3nt: TGTGCCAGCAGCCGAGGGGGAAGCACAGATACGCAGTATTTT; CDR3aa: CASSRGGSTDTQYF
v_gene: TRBV7-9; abundance: few; d_gene: TRBD1; j_gene: TRBJ1-2; CDR3nt: TGTGCCAGCAGCTCAGGGGGACAGGGGCGCGGCTACACCTTC; CDR3aa: CASSSGGQGRGYTF
v_gene: TRBV7-6; abundance: few; d_gene: NA; j_gene: TRBJ1-1; CDR3nt: TGTGCCAGCAGCTTCGGCAGGGTGAACACTGAAGCTTTCTTT; CDR3aa: CASSFGRVNTEAFF
v_gene: TRBV4-3; abundance: NA; d_gene: TRBD1; j_gene: TRBJ1-2; CDR3nt: TGCGCCAGCAGCCTGACAGGGGCTTCTCTCTATGGCTACACCTTC; CDR3aa: CASSLTGASLYGYTF
v_gene: TRBV5-4; abundance: NA; d_gene: TRBD2; j_gene: TRBJ2-1; CDR3nt: TGTGCCAGCAGCCCACGACTAGCGGTCTACAATGAGCAGTTCTTC; CDR3aa: CASSPRLAVYNEQFF
v_gene: TRBV12-5; abundance: NA; d_gene: TRBD2; j_gene: TRBJ2-7; CDR3nt: TGTGCTAGTGGTACAACTAGCGGCTCCTACGAGCAGTACTTC; CDR3aa: CASGTTSGSYEQYF
v_gene: TRBV7-8; abundance: NA; d_gene: NA; j_gene: TRBJ2-7; CDR3nt: TGTGCCAGCAGCTTTAGCGTCGAGCAGTACTTC; CDR3aa: CASSFSVEQYF
v_gene: TRBV20-1; abundance: NA; d_gene: TRBD1; j_gene: TRBJ2-4; CDR3nt: TGCAGTGCAGAGGGTACAGGGGATCAGTACTTC; CDR3aa: CSAEGTGDQYF